A single sample gave rise to the 8 T cell receptor beta chains below, sequenced in a study of cytomegalovirus exposure and HLA in healthy donors. The primer mix had 60 Vbeta and 13 Jbeta primers. Using immunoSEQ multiplex PCR, the repertoire was profiled, and TCRdb retains in-frame clones only, with some absent. The table has under 250,000 clones, 65% to 85% seen once; the top ten hold about 1.7%. Material for sequencing was PBMCs. Receptors originate from a man aged 45-65 years in good health and CMV-seronegative.

This clone was seen just once. The chain recombines TRBV19 with TRBJ2-5; D gene unclear. V lost 5 bases and J lost 2, with 12 bases in between. The germline V gene encodes CDR1 LNHDA and CDR2 SQIVND (reference sequence). This CDR3 has 14 amino acids. This CDR3 reads CASSHGALQETQYF. The CDR3 bases are TGTGCCAGTAGTCATGGTGCTCTACAAGAGACCCAGTACTTC.

CDR3 coding DNA: TGTGCTAGTGGCGACAGGGTCTATGGCTACACCTTC. Protein product: CASGDRVYGYTF. This chain uses TRBV12-5 with TRBJ1-2; 7 bases agree with TRBD1. With 6 bases clipped from V and 4 bases from J, the junction kept 2 bases outside the gene matches. This CDR3 contains 12 residues. Germline V gene sequence: CDR1 LGHNT, CDR2 FRNRAP.

This sequence joins TRBV28 and TRBJ1-2, with 7 bases matching TRBD1. Losses at the gene ends were 7 bases for V and 6 bases for J; bases not matched to a gene: 11. Germline V gives CDR1 MDHEN, CDR2 SYDVKM. The CDR3 loop spans 14 amino acids. DNA of the CDR3: TGTGCCAGCATGCAGGGGGGACTGGTGGATGGCTACACCTTC. Translation: CASMQGGLVDGYTF.

The V gene is TRBV6-5, the J gene TRBJ1-1, with 7 nucleotides matching TRBD1. This CDR3 is built from 12 residues. Germline V gene lookup returns CDR1 MNHEY and CDR2 SVGAGI. V dropped 11 bases and J dropped 4; count of bases not matched to a gene: 7. The CDR3 here is CAGKQGSTEAFF. The CDR3 region has the DNA TGTGCCGGGAAACAGGGGAGCACTGAAGCTTTCTTT.

The chain carries TRBV28 and TRBJ1-1; D remains ambiguous. The CDR3 loop spans 13 amino acids. Germline CDR1 reads MDHEN; CDR2 reads SYDVKM. V dropped 8 bases and J dropped 2 bases, with 12 bases sitting between them. The CDR3 loop is CASVREDNTEAFF. CDR3 coding DNA: TGTGCCAGCGTGAGGGAGGACAACACTGAAGCTTTCTTT.

The chain is built from TRBV4-1 and TRBJ2-7; 8 nucleotides align to TRBD1. Germline CDR1 and CDR2: MGHRA and YSYEKL. With 3 bases clipped from V and 4 bases from J, the junction kept 8 bases outside the gene matches. The CDR3 covers 15 residues. This CDR3 is CASSQGQVMLYEQYF. The CDR3 DNA sequence: TGCGCCAGCAGCCAGGGACAGGTGATGCTTTACGAGCAGTACTTC.

V gene TRBV27 combines with J gene TRBJ2-1, with D perhaps matching TRBD2 (5 bases). The CDR3 runs 13 residues. V shed 5 bases and J shed 0 bases, with 5 bases lying between them. Germline-derived CDR1 and CDR2 are MNHEY and SMNVEV (reference sequence). This chain's CDR3 is CASSSGSYNEQFF. The CDR3 DNA is TGTGCCAGCAGTAGCGGCTCCTACAATGAGCAGTTCTTC.

The chain links TRBV5-1 to TRBJ2-7; D perhaps matches TRBD1 (6 bases). The CDR3 extends over 13 amino acids. Trimming cost V 1 base and J 3 bases, with 8 bases left between them. CDR1 SGHRS and CDR2 YFSETQ come from the germline V gene. This CDR3 is CASSLRDNYEQYF. In DNA, the CDR3 is TGCGCCAGCAGCTTGAGGGACAACTACGAGCAGTACTTC.